This T cell receptor (beta chain) was observed in a study of vaccination and CD4 T cells after COVID-19. Trimming left V 1 base short and J 3 bases short, with 10 bases between. Germline-derived CDR1 and CDR2 are MGHRA and YSYEKL. The CDR3 is 15 residues long. TCRdb reprocessed the PCR reads via MiXCR and lists one record per CDR3 protein. The table shows around 20,000 distinct CDR3 sequences, with roughly two thirds occurring only once. The sample was CD4+ T cells from blood, taken after SARS-CoV-2 vaccination. V usage is TRBV4-1 and J usage is TRBJ1-5; D is undetermined. The clonotype comes from a human donor who had recovered from COVID-19. As DNA, the CDR3 is TGCGCCAGCAGCCAAGGGGCAGGAGACAATCAGCCCCAGCATTTT. It specifies CASSQGAGDNQPQHF.